This note documents a single T cell receptor beta chain sequence. These data are taken from a study of T-cell memory formation after mild COVID-19. TCRdb re-called the 5' RACE reads through MiXCR, storing one row per CDR3 protein. The data hold approximately 100,000 distinct CDR3 sequences, with about a sixth observed a single time. Between the trimmed V and J ends, which lost 2 bases and 3 bases, there was a span of 7 bases. The CDR3 contains 13 residues. CDR1 and CDR2 (germline): SNHLY, FYNNEI. The origin of this receptor is an adult woman who had mild COVID-19 (a few samples of this study predate the infection). Cell type and time point are not known. The V and J genes are TRBV2 and TRBJ1-1; D remains unclear. The sequenced sample consisted of PBMCs or a T cell subset sorted from them (not recorded which). The CDR3, as DNA: TGTGCCAGCAGTGAATGGTGGGACACTGAAGCTTTCTTT. Protein product: CASSEWWDTEAFF.